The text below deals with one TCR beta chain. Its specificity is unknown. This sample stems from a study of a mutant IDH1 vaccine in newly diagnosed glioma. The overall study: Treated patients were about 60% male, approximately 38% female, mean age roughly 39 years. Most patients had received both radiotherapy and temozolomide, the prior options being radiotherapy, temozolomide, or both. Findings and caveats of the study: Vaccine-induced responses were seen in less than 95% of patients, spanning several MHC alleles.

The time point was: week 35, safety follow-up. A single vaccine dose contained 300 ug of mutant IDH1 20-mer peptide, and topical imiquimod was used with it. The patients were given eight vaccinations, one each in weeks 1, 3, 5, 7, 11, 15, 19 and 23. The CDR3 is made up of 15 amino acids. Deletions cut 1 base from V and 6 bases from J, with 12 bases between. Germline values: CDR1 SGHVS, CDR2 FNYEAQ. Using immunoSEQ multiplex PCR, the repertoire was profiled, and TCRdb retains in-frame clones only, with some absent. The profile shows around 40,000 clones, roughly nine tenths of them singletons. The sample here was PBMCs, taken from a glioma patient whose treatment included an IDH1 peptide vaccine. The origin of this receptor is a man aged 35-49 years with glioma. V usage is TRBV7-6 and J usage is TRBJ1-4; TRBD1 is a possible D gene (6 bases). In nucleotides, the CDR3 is TGTGCCAGCAGCTTAGACCGGGGGCGCCATGAAAAACTGTTTTTT. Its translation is CASSLDRGRHEKLFF.